These 29 T cell receptor beta chains share one sample of origin, sequenced in a study of shared clonotypes between healthy human individuals. Naive CD8 cells lacked CD45RO, underwent positive selection for CCR7 and left out terminally differentiated effector memory CD45RA+ cells. Clones were read by immunoSEQ multiplex PCR, and TCRdb kept only the in-frame ones, dropping some. The table records 550,000 to 600,000 clones, 95% to 98% of them present only once. The sample consisted of naive CD8+ T cells sorted from blood. The receptors derive from a man between 25 and 39 years old in good health.

This clone has just one count. The CDR3 spells CASSSEREPSNEQFF. CDR3 in DNA: TGTGCCAGCAGCTCGGAGCGGGAACCCTCCAATGAGCAGTTCTTC. The V gene is TRBV7-9, the J gene TRBJ2-1; 7 positions agree with TRBD2. After removal of 4 bases from V and 6 bases from J, the junction contained 9 bases not matched to a gene. CDR3 size: 15 residues. Germline CDR1 SEHNR, CDR2 FQNEAQ (reference sequence). Full variable domain (remainder filled in from reference TRBV7-9 and TRBJ2-1): DTGVSQNPRHKITKRGQNVTFRCDPISEHNRLYWYRQTLGQGPEFLTYFQNEAQLEKSRLLSDRFSAERPKGSFSTLEIQRTEQGDSAMYLCASSSEREPSNEQFFGPGTRLTVL.

Comment on this clone: Mismatch with germline at one junction end may stem from a read error. The rearrangement uses TRBV7-7 and TRBJ1-2; D is possibly TRBD1 (6 bases). The CDR3 consists of 15 residues. Per germline, CDR1 SSHAT and CDR2 FNYEAQ (reference sequence). The CDR3: CASSLIQGSQDGYTF. DNA of the CDR3: TGTGCTAGCAGCTTAATACAGGGAAGTCAGGATGGCTACACCTTC. Full variable domain (outside the CDR3, taken from reference TRBV7-7 and TRBJ1-2): GAGVSQSPRYKVTKRGQDVTLRCDPISSHATLYWYQQALGQGPEFLTYFNYEAQPDKSGLPSDRFSAERPEGSISTLTIQRTEQRDSAMYRCASSLIQGSQDGYTFGSGTRLTVV.

As for this clone: The same CDR3 can be traced to other DNA sequences in this sample. The gene calls are TRBV18 and TRBJ2-7; D possibly corresponds to TRBD1 (6 bases). The CDR3 is 13 amino acids. V was cut by 3 bases and J by 1 base, with 7 bases left in between. Germline CDR1 reads KGHSH; CDR2 reads LQKENI. The CDR3 DNA is TGTGCCAGCTCACCGGACAGTTCCTACGAGCAGTACTTC. Translation gives CASSPDSSYEQYF.

This clone appeared once. This rearrangement joins TRBV7-3 to TRBJ2-7; 14 bases are shared with TRBD2. This CDR3 has 20 residues. The V gene end was trimmed by 2 bases and the J gene end by 2 bases; junction bases not matched to a gene: 14. Germline V CDR1 and CDR2: SGHTA, FQGTGA. The chain's CDR3 is CASSLHDTGTSGGLPYEQYF. Here the CDR3 DNA reads TGTGCCAGCAGCTTACATGACACCGGGACTAGCGGGGGTCTTCCCTACGAGCAGTACTTC.

This clone was counted a single time. The V gene is TRBV21-1, the J gene TRBJ2-3; the table calls TRBD2, which could not be checked here. TRBV21-1 is a pseudogene segment. The CDR3 runs 15 residues. CDR3 residues: CASSPGTSGTDTQYF. In DNA, the CDR3 is TGTGCCAGCAGTCCCGGGACTAGCGGCACAGATACGCAGTATTTT.

This clone was recorded once. The chain uses TRBV18 and TRBJ1-5, with TRBD1 identical over 7 bases. The germline CDR1 and CDR2 sequences are KGHSH and LQKENI. The CDR3 length is 15 residues. V dropped 0 bases and J dropped 9; count of bases not matched to a gene: 8. In nucleotides, the CDR3 is TGTGCCAGCTCACCACCTGACAGGGCACGGCTGCCCCAGCATTTT. Translating gives CASSPPDRARLPQHF.

V usage is TRBV5-4 and J usage is TRBJ1-2, with D maybe TRBD1 (5 bases). The CDR3 is 12 residues long. The germline V and J ends were trimmed by 6 bases and 5 bases, with 11 bases remaining between them. Germline V gene data show CDR1 as SGHNT and CDR2 as YYREEE (reference sequence). The CDR3 DNA reads as TGTGCCAGCACGGACAACGATTATGGCTACACCTTC. Amino acid sequence: CASTDNDYGYTF.

The chain links TRBV9 to TRBJ2-3; TRBD2 aligns across 10 bases. This CDR3 contains 14 residues. J was trimmed by 0 bases and V by 8 bases; bases with no gene match: 3. The V gene's germline CDR1 is SGDLS and CDR2 YYNGEE. CDR3 region: CASTAGGSTDTQYF. The CDR3 bases are TGTGCCAGTACAGCGGGAGGGAGCACAGATACGCAGTATTTT.

This chain joins TRBV5-1 and TRBJ2-7; 11 nucleotides match TRBD1. This CDR3 region has 14 residues. Per the germline V gene, CDR1 is SGHRS and CDR2 is YFSETQ. V was clipped by 4 bases and J by 4 bases; unmatched bases: 4. The CDR3 here is CASSVGQGGYEQYF. The CDR3 DNA follows: TGCGCCAGCAGCGTGGGACAGGGGGGATACGAGCAGTACTTC. Based on the CDR3 plus reference TRBV5-1 and TRBJ2-7, the full variable domain is KAGVTQTPRYLIKTRGQQVTLSCSPISGHRSVSWYQQTPGQGLQFLFEYFSETQRNKGNFPGRFSGRQFSNSRSEMNVSTLELGDSALYLCASSVGQGGYEQYFGPGTRLTVT.

The V and J genes are TRBV19 and TRBJ2-1; 7 bases line up with TRBD1. J gave up 9 bases and V 5 bases, and 4 bases lay outside the gene matches. The CDR3 spans 12 residues. CDR1 is LNHDA and CDR2 is SQIVND in the germline V gene (reference sequence). CDR3 sequence reads: CASSGAGGEQFF. CDR3 in DNA: TGTGCCAGTAGTGGGGCAGGGGGTGAGCAGTTCTTC.

The V and J genes are TRBV13 and TRBJ2-1; D uncertain. With 6 bases removed from V and 9 bases from J, the gap between germline ends came to 15 bases. The V gene's germline CDR1 is PRHDT and CDR2 FYEKMQ (reference sequence). The CDR3 is 13 amino acids. CDR3 sequence reads: CASSLEDLGEQFF. Written as DNA, the CDR3 is TGTGCCAGCAGTCTAGAAGACCTCGGTGAGCAGTTCTTC.

The chain recombines TRBV6-5 with TRBJ1-1; weak D call: TRBD1 (5 bases). V shed 6 bases and J shed 4 bases, with 12 bases lying between them. Per germline, CDR1 MNHEY and CDR2 SVGAGI. This CDR3 contains 13 residues. CDR3 residues: CASSHGGATEAFF. The CDR3 bases are TGTGCCAGCAGCCACGGGGGTGCCACTGAAGCTTTCTTT.

The chain employs TRBV6-5 and TRBJ2-7; the D call may be TRBD1 or TRBD2 (5 bases each). Per germline, CDR1 MNHEY and CDR2 SVGAGI. V gave up 0 bases and J gave up 4 bases, with 16 bases separating them. This CDR3 region has 16 residues. Here the CDR3 reads CASSYSIGDANYEQYF. The CDR3 coding sequence is TGTGCCAGCAGTTACTCGATCGGGGACGCCAATTACGAGCAGTACTTC.

The chain couples TRBV18 to TRBJ2-5; TRBD2 might be the D (5 bases). The CDR3 is 15 residues long. The germline V gene has CDR1 KGHSH and CDR2 LQKENI. Between the trimmed V and J ends, which lost 4 bases and 2 bases, there was a span of 14 bases. The CDR3 DNA reads TGTGCCAGCTCACTAAACGGACGGACTCAAGAGACCCAGTACTTC. It encodes CASSLNGRTQETQYF.

The chain combines TRBV5-1 with TRBJ2-7; D is possibly TRBD1 or TRBD2 (5 bases each). Germline V lookup: CDR1 SGHRS, CDR2 YFSETQ. The CDR3 sequence is 14 residues long. The V gene lost 0 bases and the J gene lost 3 bases, with 10 bases spanning the gap. The CDR3: CASSLEGPHYEQYF. CDR3 DNA sequence: TGCGCCAGCAGCTTGGAGGGACCCCACTACGAGCAGTACTTC.

This chain uses TRBV7-3 with TRBJ2-3, with D possibly matching TRBD1 (6 bases). The CDR3 has 14 residues. V gave up 5 bases and J gave up 2 bases, with 11 bases separating them. Germline CDR1 and CDR2: SGHTA and FQGTGA. This CDR3 is CASSLWTDTDTQYF. In nucleotides, the CDR3 is TGTGCCAGCAGCCTTTGGACAGACACAGATACGCAGTATTTT.

The chain has TRBV6-1 and TRBJ2-1; D gene uncertain. With 2 bases removed from V and 8 bases from J, the gap between germline ends came to 16 bases. This CDR3 is built from 15 residues. Germline CDR1 and CDR2: MNHNS and SASEGT. The CDR3 loop is CASSEWKRLSDEQFF. Written as DNA, the CDR3 is TGTGCCAGCAGTGAATGGAAGCGATTAAGCGATGAGCAGTTCTTC.

The chain combines TRBV5-1 with TRBJ2-7; TRBD2 agrees at 11 bases. The germline V gene encodes CDR1 SGHRS and CDR2 YFSETQ. The length of the CDR3 is 15 residues. The junction had 8 bases not matched to a gene; V was cut back by 4 bases and J by 5 bases. CDR3 amino acids: CASSAPSGRSDEQYF. CDR3 sequence (DNA): TGCGCCAGCAGCGCTCCTAGCGGGAGGAGCGACGAGCAGTACTTC.

The V and J genes are TRBV14 and TRBJ1-1; TRBD1 is a possible D gene (5 bases). The V gene's germline CDR1 is SGHDN and CDR2 FVKESK. This CDR3 comprises 14 residues. V was pared by 1 base and J by 8 bases, with 14 bases between. The CDR3 loop is CASSQVGGGPEAFF. CDR3 DNA sequence: TGTGCCAGCAGCCAAGTTGGGGGTGGGCCGGAAGCTTTCTTT.

The rearrangement uses TRBV28 and TRBJ1-5, with 9 bases identical to TRBD1. Per the germline V gene, CDR1 is MDHEN and CDR2 is SYDVKM. Trimming at V came to 6 bases and at J to 1 base, leaving 13 bases not matched to a gene. The CDR3 is 18 amino acids. This CDR3 is CASRLYKSGQGSNQPQHF. The CDR3 bases are TGTGCCAGCAGACTGTACAAAAGTGGACAGGGGAGCAATCAGCCCCAGCATTTT.

The rearrangement links TRBV18 to TRBJ2-1; the D is unclear. The CDR3 spans 16 residues. Germline-derived CDR1 and CDR2 are KGHSH and LQKENI. Between the trimmed V and J ends, which lost 6 bases and 5 bases, there was a span of 20 bases. CDR3 nucleotides: TGTGCCAGCTCCTACCTCCCGACCCCTGGGGACAATGAGCAGTTCTTC. Its translation: CASSYLPTPGDNEQFF.

The CDR3 DNA reads as TGTGCCAGCAGCCCCCCGACAGACTCCTACAATGAGCAGTTCTTC. Its translation is CASSPPTDSYNEQFF. The V call is TRBV7-9, the J call TRBJ2-1; D is possibly TRBD1 (5 bases). This CDR3 is 15 amino acids long. Per the germline V gene, CDR1 is SEHNR and CDR2 is FQNEAQ (reference sequence). Trimming stripped 5 bases from V and 0 bases from J, with 11 bases between.

The chain links TRBV5-1 to TRBJ2-7, with TRBD1 identical over 12 bases. Unmatched junction bases numbered 2, after V lost 4 bases and J lost 6 bases. The length of the CDR3 is 13 residues. The germline gives CDR1 SGHRS, CDR2 YFSETQ. The CDR3 loop is CASSGTGGLEQYF. CDR3 coding DNA: TGCGCCAGCAGCGGGACAGGGGGCCTCGAGCAGTACTTC.

The chain is built from TRBV9 and TRBJ2-3; weak D call: TRBD1 (5 bases). Trimming shortened V by 4 bases and J by 1 base, and 13 bases separated the two germline ends. CDR1 and CDR2 (germline): SGDLS, YYNGEE. This CDR3 has 15 amino acids. CDR3 residues: CASSPPGLGTDTQYF. The CDR3 DNA sequence: TGTGCCAGCAGCCCACCAGGGTTAGGCACAGATACGCAGTATTTT.

The chain is built from TRBV10-1 and TRBJ2-7, with a weak D call TRBD1 (6 bases). CDR3 length: 13 amino acids. V shed 4 bases and J shed 5 bases, with 12 bases lying between them. Germline CDR1 and CDR2: WNHNN and SYGVQD (reference sequence). CDR3 loop: CASSARTADEQYF. The CDR3 region has the DNA TGCGCCAGCAGTGCAAGGACAGCTGACGAGCAGTACTTC.

The V and J genes are TRBV25-1 and TRBJ1-5; 9 nucleotides agree with TRBD1. Germline V gene lookup returns CDR1 MGHDK and CDR2 SYGVNS. J was trimmed by 5 bases and V by 6 bases; bases with no gene match: 5. The CDR3 is 14 residues long. Written as DNA, the CDR3 is TGTGCCAGCAGATCGGGACAGGGACATCAGCCCCAGCATTTT. This encodes CASRSGQGHQPQHF.

The chain carries TRBV27 and TRBJ1-2; D gene ambiguous. This CDR3 comprises 14 residues. V gave up 4 bases and J gave up 1 base, with 10 bases separating them. Germline assignment: CDR1 MNHEY and CDR2 SMNVEV (reference sequence). The chain's CDR3 is CASSWSQDNYGYTF. DNA of the CDR3: TGTGCCAGCAGTTGGTCGCAGGATAACTATGGCTACACCTTC.

The chain recombines TRBV7-6 with TRBJ2-3, with D possibly being TRBD2 (6 bases). The germline V gene encodes CDR1 SGHVS and CDR2 FNYEAQ. Trimming took off 5 bases at V and 5 bases at J, with 20 bases between the two ends. The length of the CDR3 is 16 residues. DNA of the CDR3: TGTGCCAGCAGCCAACATATCCCCGGGAGCGGAGATACGCAGTATTTT. Translation: CASSQHIPGSGDTQYF.

This chain's CDR3 is CASRGSTKQYF. The CDR3 DNA sequence: TGTGCCAGTCGGGGTTCTACAAAGCAGTACTTC. The V call is TRBV13, the J call TRBJ2-7, with D possibly matching TRBD2 (5 bases). The V end lost 9 bases, the J end lost 8 bases, and 14 bases lay between the germline ends. The CDR3 runs 11 residues. Germline assignment: CDR1 PRHDT and CDR2 FYEKMQ (reference sequence).